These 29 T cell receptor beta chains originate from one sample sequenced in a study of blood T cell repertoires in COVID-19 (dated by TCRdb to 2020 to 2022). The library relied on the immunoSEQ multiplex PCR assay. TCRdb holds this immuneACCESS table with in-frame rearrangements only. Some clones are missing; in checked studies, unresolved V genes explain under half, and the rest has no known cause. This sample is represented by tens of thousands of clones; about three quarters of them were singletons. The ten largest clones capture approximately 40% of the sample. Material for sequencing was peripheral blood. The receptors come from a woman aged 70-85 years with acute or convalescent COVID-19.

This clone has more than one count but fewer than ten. CDR3 residues: CASSEAGVGSGNTIYF. The CDR3 DNA is TGTGCCAGCAGTGAAGCAGGGGTCGGCTCTGGAAACACCATATATTTT. This chain connects TRBV6-1 to TRBJ1-3; TRBD1 might be the D (5 bases). Germline CDR1 MNHNS, CDR2 SASEGT. The CDR3 is made up of 16 amino acids. The V end lost 0 bases, the J end lost 0 bases, and 9 bases lay between the germline ends.

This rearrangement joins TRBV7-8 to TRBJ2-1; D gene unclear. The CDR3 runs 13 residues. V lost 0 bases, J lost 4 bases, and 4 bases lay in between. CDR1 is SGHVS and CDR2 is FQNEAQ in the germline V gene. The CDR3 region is CASSLAYYNEQFF. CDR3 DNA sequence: TGTGCCAGCAGCTTAGCCTATTACAATGAGCAGTTCTTC.

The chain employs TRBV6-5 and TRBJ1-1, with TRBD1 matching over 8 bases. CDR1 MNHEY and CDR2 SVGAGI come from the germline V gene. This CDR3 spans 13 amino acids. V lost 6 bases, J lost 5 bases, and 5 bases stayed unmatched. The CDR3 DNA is TGTGCCAGCAGGGTAAACAGGGGGACTGAAGCTTTCTTT. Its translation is CASRVNRGTEAFF.

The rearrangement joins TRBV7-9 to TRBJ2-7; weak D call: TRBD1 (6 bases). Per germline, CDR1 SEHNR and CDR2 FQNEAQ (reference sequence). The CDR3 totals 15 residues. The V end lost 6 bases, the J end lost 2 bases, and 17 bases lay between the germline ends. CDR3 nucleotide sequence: TGTGCCAGCAGTTCATCGGACAGAGCCCCCTACGAGCAGTACTTC. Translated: CASSSSDRAPYEQYF.

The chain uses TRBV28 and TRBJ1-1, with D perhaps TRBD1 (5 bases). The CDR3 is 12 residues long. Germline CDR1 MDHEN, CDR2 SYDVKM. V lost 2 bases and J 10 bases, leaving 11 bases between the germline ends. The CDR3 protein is CASSLPPQGAFF. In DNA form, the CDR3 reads TGTGCCAGCAGTTTACCCCCCCAGGGAGCTTTCTTT.

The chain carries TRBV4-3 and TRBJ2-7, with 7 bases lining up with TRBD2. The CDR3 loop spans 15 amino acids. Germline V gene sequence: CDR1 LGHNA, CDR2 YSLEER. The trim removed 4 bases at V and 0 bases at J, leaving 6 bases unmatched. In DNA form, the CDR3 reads TGCGCCAGCAGCCTACGTAGCGGGTCCTCCTACGAGCAGTACTTC. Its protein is CASSLRSGSSYEQYF.

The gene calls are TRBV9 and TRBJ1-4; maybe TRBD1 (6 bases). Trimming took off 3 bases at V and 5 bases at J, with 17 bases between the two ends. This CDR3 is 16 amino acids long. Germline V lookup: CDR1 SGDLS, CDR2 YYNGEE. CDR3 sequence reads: CASSARDNWSNEKLFF. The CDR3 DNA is TGTGCCAGCAGCGCCCGGGACAATTGGTCGAATGAAAAACTGTTTTTT. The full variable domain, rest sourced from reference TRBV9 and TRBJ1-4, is DSGVTQTPKHLITATGQRVTLRCSPRSGDLSVYWYQQSLDQGLQFLIQYYNGEERAKGNILERFSAQQFPDLHSELNLSSLELGDSALYFCASSARDNWSNEKLFFGSGTQLSVL.

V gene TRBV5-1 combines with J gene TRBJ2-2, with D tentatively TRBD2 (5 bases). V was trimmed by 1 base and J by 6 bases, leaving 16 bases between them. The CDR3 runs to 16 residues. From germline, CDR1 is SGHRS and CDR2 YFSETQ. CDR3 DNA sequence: TGCGCCAGCAGCTTGATGGACTCACCCCCCGCCGGGGAGCTGTTTTTT. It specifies CASSLMDSPPAGELFF.

In DNA form, the CDR3 reads TGCGCCAGCAGCTTGGACAGCTTCTATGGCTACACCTTC. Its protein is CASSLDSFYGYTF. The gene calls are TRBV5-1 and TRBJ1-2; D gene uncertain. There are 13 residues in the CDR3. The germline V gene encodes CDR1 SGHRS and CDR2 YFSETQ. The V end was cut by 0 bases, the J end by 4 bases, with 7 bases between.

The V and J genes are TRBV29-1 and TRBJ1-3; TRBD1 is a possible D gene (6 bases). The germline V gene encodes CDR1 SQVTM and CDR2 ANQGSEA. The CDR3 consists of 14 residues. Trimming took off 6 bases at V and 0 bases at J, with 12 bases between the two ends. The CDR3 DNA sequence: TGCAGCGTGGGTACAGGGATCTCTGGAAACACCATATATTTT. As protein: CSVGTGISGNTIYF.

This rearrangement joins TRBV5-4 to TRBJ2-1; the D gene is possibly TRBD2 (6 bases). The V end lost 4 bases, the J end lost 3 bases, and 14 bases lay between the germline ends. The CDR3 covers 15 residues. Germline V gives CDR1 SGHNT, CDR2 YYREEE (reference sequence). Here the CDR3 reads CASSLTSRGYNEQFF. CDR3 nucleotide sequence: TGTGCCAGCAGCCTGACTAGTAGGGGCTACAATGAGCAGTTCTTC.

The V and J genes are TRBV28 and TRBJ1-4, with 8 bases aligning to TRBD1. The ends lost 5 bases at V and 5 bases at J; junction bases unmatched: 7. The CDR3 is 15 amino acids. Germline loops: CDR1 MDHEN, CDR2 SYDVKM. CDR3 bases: TGTGCCAGCAGTCAACAACAGGGGGGGAATGAAAAACTGTTTTTT. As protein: CASSQQQGGNEKLFF.

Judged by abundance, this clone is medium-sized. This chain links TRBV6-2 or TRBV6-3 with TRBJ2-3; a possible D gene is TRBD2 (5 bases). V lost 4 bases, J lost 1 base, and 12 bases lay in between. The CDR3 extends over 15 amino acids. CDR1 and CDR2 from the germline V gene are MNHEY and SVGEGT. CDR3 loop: CASSLIAPRTDTQYF. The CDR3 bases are TGTGCCAGCAGTTTAATAGCGCCCCGCACAGATACGCAGTATTTT.

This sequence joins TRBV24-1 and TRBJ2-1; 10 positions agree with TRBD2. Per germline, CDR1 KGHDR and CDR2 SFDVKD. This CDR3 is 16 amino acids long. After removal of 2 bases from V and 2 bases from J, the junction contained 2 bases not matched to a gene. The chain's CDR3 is CATSDSSGGPYNEQFF. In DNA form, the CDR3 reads TGTGCCACCAGTGATTCTAGCGGGGGACCCTACAATGAGCAGTTCTTC.

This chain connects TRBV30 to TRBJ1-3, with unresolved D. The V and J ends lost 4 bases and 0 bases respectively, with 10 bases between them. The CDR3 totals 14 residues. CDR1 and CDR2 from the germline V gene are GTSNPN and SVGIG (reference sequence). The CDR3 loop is CAWNSGDSGNTIYF. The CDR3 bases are TGTGCCTGGAACTCGGGAGACTCTGGAAACACCATATATTTT.

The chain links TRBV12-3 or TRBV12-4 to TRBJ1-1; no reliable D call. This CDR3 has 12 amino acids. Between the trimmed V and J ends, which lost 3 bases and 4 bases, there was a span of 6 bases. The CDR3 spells CASSFPGTEAFF. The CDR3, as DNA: TGTGCCAGCAGTTTCCCGGGCACTGAAGCTTTCTTT.

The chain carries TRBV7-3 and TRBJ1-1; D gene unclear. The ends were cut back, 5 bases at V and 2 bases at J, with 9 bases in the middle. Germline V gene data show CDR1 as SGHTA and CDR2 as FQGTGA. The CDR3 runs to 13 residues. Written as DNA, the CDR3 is TGTGCCAGCAGCCTAGATAGTAACACTGAAGCTTTCTTT. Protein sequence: CASSLDSNTEAFF.

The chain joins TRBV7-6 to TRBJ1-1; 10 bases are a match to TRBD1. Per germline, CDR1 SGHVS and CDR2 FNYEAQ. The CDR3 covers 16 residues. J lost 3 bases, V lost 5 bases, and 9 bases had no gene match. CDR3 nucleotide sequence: TGTGCCAGCAGCCCAAGGACAGGGGGTTTAGACACTGAAGCTTTCTTT. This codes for CASSPRTGGLDTEAFF.

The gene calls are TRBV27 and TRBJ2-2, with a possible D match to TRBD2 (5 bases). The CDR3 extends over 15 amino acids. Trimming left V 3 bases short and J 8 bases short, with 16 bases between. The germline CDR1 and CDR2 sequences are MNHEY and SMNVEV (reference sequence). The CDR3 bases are TGTGCCAGCAGTTTTCGCCTTGCCGGAGGAGGGGAGCTGTTTTTT. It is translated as CASSFRLAGGGELFF.

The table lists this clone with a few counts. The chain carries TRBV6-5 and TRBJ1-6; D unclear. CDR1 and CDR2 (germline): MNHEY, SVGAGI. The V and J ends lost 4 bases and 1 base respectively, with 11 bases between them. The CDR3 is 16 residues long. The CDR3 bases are TGTGCCAGCAGTTCCCCGGTAAAATCCTATAATTCACCCCTCCACTTT. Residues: CASSSPVKSYNSPLHF.

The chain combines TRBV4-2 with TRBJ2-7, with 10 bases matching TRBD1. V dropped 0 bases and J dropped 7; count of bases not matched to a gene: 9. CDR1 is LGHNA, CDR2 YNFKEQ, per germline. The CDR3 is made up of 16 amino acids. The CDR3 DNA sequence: TGTGCCAGCAGCCAAGATCCAAAAGGACAGGGGGGGGAGCAGTACTTC. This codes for CASSQDPKGQGGEQYF.

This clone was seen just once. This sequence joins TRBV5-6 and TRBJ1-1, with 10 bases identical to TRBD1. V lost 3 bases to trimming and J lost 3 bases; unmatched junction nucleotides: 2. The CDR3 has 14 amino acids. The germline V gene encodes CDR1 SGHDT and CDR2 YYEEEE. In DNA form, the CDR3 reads TGTGCCAGCAGCTCAGGGACAGGGGACACTGAAGCTTTCTTT. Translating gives CASSSGTGDTEAFF.

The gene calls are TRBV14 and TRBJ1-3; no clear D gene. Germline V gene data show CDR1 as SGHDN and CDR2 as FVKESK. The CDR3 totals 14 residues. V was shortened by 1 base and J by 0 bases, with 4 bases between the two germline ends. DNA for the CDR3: TGTGCCAGCAGCCAAGCCATCTCTGGAAACACCATATATTTT. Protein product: CASSQAISGNTIYF. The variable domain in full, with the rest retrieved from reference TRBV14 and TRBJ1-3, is EAGVTQFPSHSVIEKGQTVTLRCDPISGHDNLYWYRRVMGKEIKFLLHFVKESKQDESGMPNNRFLAERTGGTYSTLKVQPAELEDSGVYFCASSQAISGNTIYFGEGSWLTVV.

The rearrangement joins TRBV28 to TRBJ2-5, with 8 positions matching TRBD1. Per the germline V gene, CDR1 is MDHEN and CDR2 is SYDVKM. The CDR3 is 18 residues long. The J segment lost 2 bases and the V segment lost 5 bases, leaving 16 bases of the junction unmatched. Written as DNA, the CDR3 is TGTGCCAGCAGTCCCTATGGCAGGCAGGGGGCCGGACAAGAGACCCAGTACTTC. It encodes CASSPYGRQGAGQETQYF. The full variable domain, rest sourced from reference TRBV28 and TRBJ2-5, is DVKVTQSSRYLVKRTGEKVFLECVQDMDHENMFWYRQDPGLGLRLIYFSYDVKMKEKGDIPEGYSVSREKKERFSLILESASTNQTSMYLCASSPYGRQGAGQETQYFGPGTRLLVL.

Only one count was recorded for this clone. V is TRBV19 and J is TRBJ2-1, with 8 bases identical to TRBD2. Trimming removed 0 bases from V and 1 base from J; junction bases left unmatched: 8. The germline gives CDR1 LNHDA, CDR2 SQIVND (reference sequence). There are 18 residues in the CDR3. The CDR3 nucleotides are TGTGCCAGTAGTATAGAAAGCGGCGGGGGGTTTTCCTACAATGAGCAGTTCTTC. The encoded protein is CASSIESGGGFSYNEQFF.

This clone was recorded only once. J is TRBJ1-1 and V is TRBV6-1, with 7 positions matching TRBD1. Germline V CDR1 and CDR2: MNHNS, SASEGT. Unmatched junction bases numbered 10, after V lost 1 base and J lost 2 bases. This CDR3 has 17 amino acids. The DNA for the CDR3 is TGTGCCAGCAGTGAAGTAGGCTGGGGACAGAGAAACACTGAAGCTTTCTTT. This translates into CASSEVGWGQRNTEAFF.

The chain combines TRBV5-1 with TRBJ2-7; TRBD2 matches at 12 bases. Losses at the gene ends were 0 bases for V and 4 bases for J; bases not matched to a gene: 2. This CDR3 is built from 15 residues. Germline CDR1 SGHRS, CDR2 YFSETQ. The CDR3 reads CASSLELAGGYEQYF. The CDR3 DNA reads TGCGCCAGCAGCTTGGAACTAGCGGGAGGTTACGAGCAGTACTTC.

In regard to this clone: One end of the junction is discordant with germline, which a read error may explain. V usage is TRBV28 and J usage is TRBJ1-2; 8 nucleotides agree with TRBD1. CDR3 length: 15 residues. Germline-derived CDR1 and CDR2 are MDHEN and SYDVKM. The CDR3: CASSLGRQGNSGYTF. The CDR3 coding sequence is TGTGCCAGCAGTTTGGGTCGACAGGGGAACTCTGGCTACACCTTC.

The CDR3 bases are TGCGCCAGCAGCTTGGACAGGGTTAACTACGAGCAGTACTTC. This translates into CASSLDRVNYEQYF. The chain recombines TRBV5-1 with TRBJ2-7, with D perhaps matching TRBD1 (6 bases). V was shortened by 0 bases and J by 3 bases, with 10 bases between the two germline ends. This CDR3 is built from 14 residues. Germline V gives CDR1 SGHRS, CDR2 YFSETQ.